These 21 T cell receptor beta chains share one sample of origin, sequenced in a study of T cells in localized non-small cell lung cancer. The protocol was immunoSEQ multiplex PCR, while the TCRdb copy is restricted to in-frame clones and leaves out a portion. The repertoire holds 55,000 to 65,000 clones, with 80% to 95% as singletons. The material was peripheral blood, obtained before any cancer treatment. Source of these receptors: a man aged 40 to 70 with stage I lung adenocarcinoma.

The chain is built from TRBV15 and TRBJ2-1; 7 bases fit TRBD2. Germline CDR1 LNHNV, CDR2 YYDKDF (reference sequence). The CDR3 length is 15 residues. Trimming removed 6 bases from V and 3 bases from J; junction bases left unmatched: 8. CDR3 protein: CATRALAENYNEQFF. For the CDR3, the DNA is TGTGCCACCAGAGCGCTAGCGGAGAACTACAATGAGCAGTTCTTC.

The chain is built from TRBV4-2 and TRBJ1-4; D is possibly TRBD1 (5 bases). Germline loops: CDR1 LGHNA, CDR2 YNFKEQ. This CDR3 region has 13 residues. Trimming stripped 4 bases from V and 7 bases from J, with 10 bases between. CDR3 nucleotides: TGTGCCAGCAGCCGGGGGACCCCTGAAAAACTGTTTTTT. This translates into CASSRGTPEKLFF.

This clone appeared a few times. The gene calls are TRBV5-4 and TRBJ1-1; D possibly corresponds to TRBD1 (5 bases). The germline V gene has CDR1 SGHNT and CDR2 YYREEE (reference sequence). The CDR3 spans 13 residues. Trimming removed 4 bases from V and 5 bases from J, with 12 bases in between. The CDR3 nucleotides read TGTGCCAGCAGCCTCGATGGGGGGACTGAAGCTTTCTTT. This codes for CASSLDGGTEAFF.

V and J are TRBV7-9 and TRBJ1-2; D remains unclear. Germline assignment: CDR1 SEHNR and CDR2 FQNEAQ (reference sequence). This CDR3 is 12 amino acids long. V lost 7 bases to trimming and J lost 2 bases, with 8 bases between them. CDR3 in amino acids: CASTRNNYGYTF. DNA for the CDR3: TGTGCCAGCACTAGGAACAACTATGGCTACACCTTC. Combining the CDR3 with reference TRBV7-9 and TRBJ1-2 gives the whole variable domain DTGVSQNPRHKITKRGQNVTFRCDPISEHNRLYWYRQTLGQGPEFLTYFQNEAQLEKSRLLSDRFSAERPKGSFSTLEIQRTEQGDSAMYLCASTRNNYGYTFGSGTRLTVV.

This CDR3 is CASSEEAGPYEQYF. CDR3 bases: TGTGCCAGCAGTGAAGAGGCAGGGCCCTACGAGCAGTACTTC. The V call is TRBV2, the J call TRBJ2-7; TRBD1 might be the D (5 bases). Per the germline V gene, CDR1 is SNHLY and CDR2 is FYNNEI. Deletions cut 1 base from V and 2 bases from J, with 9 bases between. CDR3 length: 14 amino acids.

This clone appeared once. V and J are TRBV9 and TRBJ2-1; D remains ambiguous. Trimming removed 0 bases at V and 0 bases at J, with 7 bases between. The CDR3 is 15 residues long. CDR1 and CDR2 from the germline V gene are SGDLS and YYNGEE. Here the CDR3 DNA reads TGTGCCAGCAGCGTAGCAAGAGCCTCCTACAATGAGCAGTTCTTC. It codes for CASSVARASYNEQFF.

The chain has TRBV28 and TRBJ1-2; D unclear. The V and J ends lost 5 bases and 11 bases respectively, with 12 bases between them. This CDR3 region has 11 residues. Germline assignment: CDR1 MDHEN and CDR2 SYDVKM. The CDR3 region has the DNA TGTGCCAGCAGTAGAACCGACGGGTACACCTTC. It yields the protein CASSRTDGYTF.

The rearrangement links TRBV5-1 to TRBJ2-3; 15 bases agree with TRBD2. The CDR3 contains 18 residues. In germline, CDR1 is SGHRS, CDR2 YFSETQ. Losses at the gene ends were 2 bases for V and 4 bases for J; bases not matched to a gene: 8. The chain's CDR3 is CASSLMVGLAGGPDTQYF. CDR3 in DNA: TGCGCCAGCAGCTTAATGGTCGGACTAGCGGGAGGGCCAGATACGCAGTATTTT.

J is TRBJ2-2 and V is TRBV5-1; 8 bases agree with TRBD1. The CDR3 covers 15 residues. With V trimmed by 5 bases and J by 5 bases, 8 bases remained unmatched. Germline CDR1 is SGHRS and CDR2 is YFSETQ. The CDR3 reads CASRTGTGRTGELFF. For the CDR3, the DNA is TGCGCCAGCAGGACCGGGACAGGCCGTACCGGGGAGCTGTTTTTT.

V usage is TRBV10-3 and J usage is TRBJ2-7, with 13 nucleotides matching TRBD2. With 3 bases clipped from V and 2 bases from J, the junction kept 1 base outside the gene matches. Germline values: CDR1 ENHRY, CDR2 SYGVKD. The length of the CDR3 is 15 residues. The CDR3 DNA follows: TGTGCCATCAGTGACGGGACTAGCGGGGCCTACGAGCAGTACTTC. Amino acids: CAISDGTSGAYEQYF.

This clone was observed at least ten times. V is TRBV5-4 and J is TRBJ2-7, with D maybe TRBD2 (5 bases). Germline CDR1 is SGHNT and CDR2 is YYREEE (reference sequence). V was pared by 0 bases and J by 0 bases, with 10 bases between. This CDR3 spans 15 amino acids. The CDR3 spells CASSLGTRASYEQYF. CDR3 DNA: TGTGCCAGCAGCTTGGGTACTAGGGCCTCCTACGAGCAGTACTTC.

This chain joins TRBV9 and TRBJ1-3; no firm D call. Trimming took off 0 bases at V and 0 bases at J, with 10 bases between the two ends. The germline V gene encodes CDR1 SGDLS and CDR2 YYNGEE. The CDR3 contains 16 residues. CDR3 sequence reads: CASSVEWRSSGNTIYF. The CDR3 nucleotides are TGTGCCAGCAGCGTAGAATGGAGATCCTCTGGAAACACCATATATTTT.

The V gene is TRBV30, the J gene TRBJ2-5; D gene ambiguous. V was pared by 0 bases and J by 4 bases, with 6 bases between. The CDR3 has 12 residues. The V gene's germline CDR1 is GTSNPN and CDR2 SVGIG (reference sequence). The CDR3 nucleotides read TGTGCCTGGAGTGTACGGCTAGAGACCCAGTACTTC. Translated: CAWSVRLETQYF.

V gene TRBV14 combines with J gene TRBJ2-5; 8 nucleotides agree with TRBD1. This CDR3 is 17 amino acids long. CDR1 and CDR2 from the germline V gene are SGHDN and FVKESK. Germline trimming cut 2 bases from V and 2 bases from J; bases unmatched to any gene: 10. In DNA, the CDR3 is TGTGCCAGCAGCCAAAGAAACAGGGGGACATTTCAAGAGACCCAGTACTTC. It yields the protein CASSQRNRGTFQETQYF.

The CDR3 spells CSVSDSMNTEAFF. CDR3 coding DNA: TGCAGCGTTTCTGACAGCATGAACACTGAAGCTTTCTTT. This chain joins TRBV29-1 and TRBJ1-1, with D possibly being TRBD1 (5 bases). Germline CDR1 SQVTM, CDR2 ANQGSEA. This CDR3 region has 13 residues. V was shortened by 5 bases and J by 0 bases, with 10 bases between the two germline ends.

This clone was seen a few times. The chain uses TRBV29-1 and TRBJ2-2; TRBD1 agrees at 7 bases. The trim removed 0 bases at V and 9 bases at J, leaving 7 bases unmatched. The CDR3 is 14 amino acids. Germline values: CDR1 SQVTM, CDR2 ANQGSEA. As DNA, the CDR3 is TGCAGCGTTGAAGAAGGGGGCAGGATCCGGGAGCTGTTTTTT. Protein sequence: CSVEEGGRIRELFF.

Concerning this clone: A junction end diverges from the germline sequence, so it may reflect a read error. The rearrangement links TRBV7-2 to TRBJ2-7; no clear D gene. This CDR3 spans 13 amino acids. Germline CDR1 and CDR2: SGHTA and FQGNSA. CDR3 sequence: CASSLDWTYEQYF. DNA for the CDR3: TGTGCCAGCAGTTTAGACTGGACCTACGAGCAGTACTTC.

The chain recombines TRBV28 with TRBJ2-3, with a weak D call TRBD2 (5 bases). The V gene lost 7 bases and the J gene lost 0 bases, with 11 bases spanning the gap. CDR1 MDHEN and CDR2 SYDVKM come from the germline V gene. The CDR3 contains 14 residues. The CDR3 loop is CASTSGSSTDTQYF. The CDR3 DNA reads TGTGCCAGCACCTCGGGAAGTAGCACAGATACGCAGTATTTT.

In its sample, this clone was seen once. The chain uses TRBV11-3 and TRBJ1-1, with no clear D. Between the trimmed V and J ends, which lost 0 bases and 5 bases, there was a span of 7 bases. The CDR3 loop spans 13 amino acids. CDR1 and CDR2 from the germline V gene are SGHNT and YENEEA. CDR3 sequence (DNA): TGTGCCAGCAGCTTAGACCCGGGTACTGAAGCTTTCTTT. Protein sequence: CASSLDPGTEAFF.

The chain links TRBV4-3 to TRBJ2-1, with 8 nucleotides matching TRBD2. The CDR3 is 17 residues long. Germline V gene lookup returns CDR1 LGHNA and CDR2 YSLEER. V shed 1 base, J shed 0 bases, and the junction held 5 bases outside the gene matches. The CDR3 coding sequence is TGCGCCAGCAGCCAAGGCGGGGGGATAGGCTCCTACAATGAGCAGTTCTTC. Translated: CASSQGGGIGSYNEQFF.

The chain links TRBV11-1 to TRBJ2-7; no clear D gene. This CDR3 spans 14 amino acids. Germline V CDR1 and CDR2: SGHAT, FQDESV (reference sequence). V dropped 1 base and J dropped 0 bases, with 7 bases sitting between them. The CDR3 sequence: CASSLGFSSYEQYF. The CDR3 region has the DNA TGTGCCAGCAGCTTAGGGTTTTCCTCCTACGAGCAGTACTTC.